Sequencing of this T cell receptor beta chain was carried out in a study of OX40 agonist ivuxolimab in advanced cancers. The CDR3 runs 15 residues. V shed 3 bases and J 1 base; nucleotides not matched to a gene: 6. Germline V gene lookup returns CDR1 MNHNS and CDR2 SASEGT. Here immunoSEQ multiplex PCR was the method, and the copy in TCRdb shows in-frame clones only, minus some. In the table there are some 71,000 clones, roughly 84% of which are singletons. The source is an adult with an advanced solid tumor such as melanoma, head and neck, liver or kidney cancer. The chain links TRBV6-1 to TRBJ2-7; 7 bases match TRBD2. The sample was CD4+ or CD8+ T cells sorted from blood, taken in a trial of the OX40 agonist ivuxolimab. CDR3 sequence: CASSDGGEHSYEQYF. The CDR3 DNA reads as TGTGCCAGCAGTGATGGGGGGGAACATTCCTACGAGCAGTACTTC.